This is a list of T cell receptor beta chains from one sample in a study of blood T cell repertoires in COVID-19. Method: immunoSEQ multiplex PCR; TCRdb's copy keeps in-frame clones and lacks some. The sample has about 39,000 clones, more than 85% seen once. Sequenced input: peripheral blood. The receptors were gathered from a middle-aged man with active COVID-19. The CDR3 runs from the conserved cysteine through the conserved F or W. D genes are given only for firm matches. Part of the rows lack a size; the others show once, few, many or a class for expanded clones.

v_call: TRBV7-2; clone_size: -; j_call: TRBJ1-1; d_call: -; cdr3_nt: TGTGCCAGCAGCTTACGCAGGGACACTGAAGCTTTCTTT; cdr3_aa: CASSLRRDTEAFF
v_call: TRBV19; clone_size: once; j_call: TRBJ2-1; d_call: TRBD2; cdr3_nt: TGTGCCAGTAGTATGGCACTAGCGGGAGGTGGTGCTGAGCAGTTCTTC; cdr3_aa: CASSMALAGGGAEQFF
v_call: TRBV19; clone_size: -; j_call: TRBJ1-1; d_call: TRBD1; cdr3_nt: TGTGCCAGTAGTACAACAGGGGCCTTGAACACTGAAGCTTTCTTT; cdr3_aa: CASSTTGALNTEAFF
v_call: TRBV6-6; clone_size: -; j_call: TRBJ1-5; d_call: -; cdr3_nt: TGTGCCAGCAGTTACCAAACAGGGCTGCAGCCCCAGCATTTT; cdr3_aa: CASSYQTGLQPQHF
v_call: TRBV5-1; clone_size: -; j_call: TRBJ2-2; d_call: TRBD2; cdr3_nt: TGCGCCAGCAAGCCCGCTAAAGCGGGGGTGACGAACACCGGGGAGCTGTTTTTT; cdr3_aa: CASKPAKAGVTNTGELFF
v_call: TRBV30; clone_size: -; j_call: TRBJ1-3; d_call: -; cdr3_nt: TGTGCCTGGAGTAGGGGATACGTTGGAAACACCATATATTTT; cdr3_aa: CAWSRGYVGNTIYF
v_call: TRBV11-2; clone_size: -; j_call: TRBJ2-3; d_call: TRBD2; cdr3_nt: TGTGCCAGCAGAGGGGACTACTCCTCAGATACGCAGTATTTT; cdr3_aa: CASRGDYSSDTQYF
v_call: TRBV4-1; clone_size: once; j_call: TRBJ1-1; d_call: TRBD1; cdr3_nt: TGCGCCAGCAGCCAAGGGGACAGACTGGGAGCTGAAGCTTTCTTT; cdr3_aa: CASSQGDRLGAEAFF
v_call: TRBV7-3; clone_size: -; j_call: TRBJ2-1; d_call: -; cdr3_nt: TGTGCCAGCAGCTTAGCTGGGAGTTCATACAATGAGCAGTTCTTC; cdr3_aa: CASSLAGSSYNEQFF
v_call: TRBV5-4; clone_size: -; j_call: TRBJ1-1; d_call: -; cdr3_nt: TGTGCCAGCAGCTTGGGAACACAGGGTGAAGCTTTCTTT; cdr3_aa: CASSLGTQGEAFF
v_call: TRBV6-5; clone_size: -; j_call: TRBJ2-7; d_call: -; cdr3_nt: TGTGCCAGCAGTTCTTCTTATGGGCCCTACGAGCAGTACTTC; cdr3_aa: CASSSSYGPYEQYF
v_call: TRBV7-9; clone_size: -; j_call: TRBJ2-5; d_call: -; cdr3_nt: TGTGCCAGCAGCTTGAAACTAGAACAAGAGACCCAGTACTTC; cdr3_aa: CASSLKLEQETQYF
v_call: TRBV11-2; clone_size: -; j_call: TRBJ2-5; d_call: TRBD1; cdr3_nt: TGTGCCAGCAGCTTAGGAGGGACAGGGGGCTGGGAGACCCAGTACTTC; cdr3_aa: CASSLGGTGGWETQYF
v_call: TRBV5-5; clone_size: once; j_call: TRBJ1-5; d_call: -; cdr3_nt: TGTGCCAGCAGCTTGGAGCCATATCAGCCCCAGCATTTT; cdr3_aa: CASSLEPYQPQHF
v_call: TRBV7-2; clone_size: -; j_call: TRBJ2-2; d_call: TRBD2; cdr3_nt: TGTGCCAGCAGCTTCCTAGCGGGAGTCTCCGGGGAGCTGTTTTTT; cdr3_aa: CASSFLAGVSGELFF
v_call: TRBV19; clone_size: -; j_call: TRBJ2-1; d_call: -; cdr3_nt: TGTGCCAGTAGTCCACAGACAGTCTACAATGAGCAGTTCTTC; cdr3_aa: CASSPQTVYNEQFF
v_call: TRBV5-1; clone_size: -; j_call: TRBJ2-1; d_call: TRBD2; cdr3_nt: TGCGCCAGCAGCTTAGGACTAGTTGCCTACAATGAGCAGTTCTTC; cdr3_aa: CASSLGLVAYNEQFF
v_call: TRBV6-5; clone_size: -; j_call: TRBJ2-7; d_call: TRBD2; cdr3_nt: TGTGCCAGCAGTCGGACTAGCGGGAGCTCCTACGAGCAGTACTTC; cdr3_aa: CASSRTSGSSYEQYF
v_call: TRBV4-2; clone_size: -; j_call: TRBJ2-2; d_call: -; cdr3_nt: TGTGCCAGCAGCCCTCCGAGCGGAGTCACCGGGGAGCTGTTTTTT; cdr3_aa: CASSPPSGVTGELFF
v_call: TRBV12-5; clone_size: -; j_call: TRBJ2-3; d_call: TRBD1; cdr3_nt: TGTGCTAGTGGTTTGGACTCTTGGGACAGGGAGAACACAGATACGCAGTATTTT; cdr3_aa: CASGLDSWDRENTDTQYF
v_call: TRBV15; clone_size: -; j_call: TRBJ1-2; d_call: -; cdr3_nt: TGTGCCACCAGCAGAGATCTGCTTGGGGAAGGGGTTTACTATGGCTACACCTTC; cdr3_aa: CATSRDLLGEGVYYGYTF
v_call: TRBV5-1; clone_size: -; j_call: TRBJ2-3; d_call: TRBD1; cdr3_nt: TGCGCCAGCAGCCCGGGACAGGGGTCCACAGATACGCAGTATTTT; cdr3_aa: CASSPGQGSTDTQYF
v_call: TRBV6-2/TRBV6-3; clone_size: -; j_call: TRBJ1-2; d_call: -; cdr3_nt: TGTGCCAGTAGTTACTCACAAGACTATGGCTACACCTTC; cdr3_aa: CASSYSQDYGYTF
v_call: TRBV7-2; clone_size: -; j_call: TRBJ2-5; d_call: TRBD2; cdr3_nt: TGTGCCAGCTTCGGGACTAGTAGGGAGACCCAGTACTTC; cdr3_aa: CASFGTSRETQYF
v_call: TRBV19; clone_size: -; j_call: TRBJ2-1; d_call: -; cdr3_nt: TGTGCCAGTAGTATAAGGGGCCGGGATGAGCAGTTCTTC; cdr3_aa: CASSIRGRDEQFF
v_call: TRBV6-6; clone_size: -; j_call: TRBJ2-7; d_call: -; cdr3_nt: TGTGCCAGCAGCCCCATTTCCCACGAGCAGTACTTC; cdr3_aa: CASSPISHEQYF
v_call: TRBV7-9; clone_size: -; j_call: TRBJ1-1; d_call: -; cdr3_nt: TGTGCCAGCAGTATCGACATCACTGAAGCTTTCTTT; cdr3_aa: CASSIDITEAFF
v_call: TRBV19; clone_size: -; j_call: TRBJ2-3; d_call: -; cdr3_nt: TGTGCCAGTAGTATCTTAACTAGCTCAGATACGCAGTATTTT; cdr3_aa: CASSILTSSDTQYF
v_call: TRBV5-1; clone_size: -; j_call: TRBJ2-2; d_call: -; cdr3_nt: TGCGCCAGCAGCTTGGATGAAGGGGGCACCGGGGAGCTGTTTTTT; cdr3_aa: CASSLDEGGTGELFF
v_call: TRBV7-9; clone_size: -; j_call: TRBJ2-7; d_call: TRBD2; cdr3_nt: TGTGCCAGCAGCTTGCCATTTCGGGCTAGCGGGAGATCAGGCGAGCAGTACTTC; cdr3_aa: CASSLPFRASGRSGEQYF
v_call: TRBV11-2; clone_size: -; j_call: TRBJ1-2; d_call: TRBD1; cdr3_nt: TGTGCCAGCAGCTTGGGGACAGTCTATGGCTACACCTTC; cdr3_aa: CASSLGTVYGYTF
v_call: TRBV6-2/TRBV6-3; clone_size: once; j_call: TRBJ2-1; d_call: -; cdr3_nt: TGTGCCAGCAGTTTGGCGCGCACCGAGGGTTACAATGAGCAGTTCTTC; cdr3_aa: CASSLARTEGYNEQFF
v_call: TRBV7-6; clone_size: -; j_call: TRBJ1-1; d_call: -; cdr3_nt: TGTGCCAGCAGCTCCCTTTCTGAAGCTTTCTTT; cdr3_aa: CASSSLSEAFF
v_call: TRBV9; clone_size: -; j_call: TRBJ2-7; d_call: -; cdr3_nt: TGTGCCAGCAGCGTAGACCTGGGCAACTACGAGCAGTACTTC; cdr3_aa: CASSVDLGNYEQYF
v_call: TRBV13; clone_size: -; j_call: TRBJ2-3; d_call: TRBD1; cdr3_nt: TGTGCCAGCAGCTCTACCGGGACAGGGGGCACAGATACGCAGTATTTT; cdr3_aa: CASSSTGTGGTDTQYF
v_call: TRBV5-1; clone_size: -; j_call: TRBJ2-1; d_call: -; cdr3_nt: TGCGCCAGCAGTCTCAGGGTGGACAATGAGCAGTTCTTC; cdr3_aa: CASSLRVDNEQFF
v_call: TRBV5-1; clone_size: -; j_call: TRBJ2-7; d_call: -; cdr3_nt: TGCGCCAGCAGCAGCTTTTCAGGGGCCTACGAGCAGTACTTC; cdr3_aa: CASSSFSGAYEQYF
v_call: TRBV3-1/TRBV3-2; clone_size: -; j_call: TRBJ2-1; d_call: -; cdr3_nt: TGTGCCAGCAGCCAAAGGGCTCACCGGGATCTGGCCCCAGAGCAGTTCTTC; cdr3_aa: CASSQRAHRDLAPEQFF
v_call: TRBV27; clone_size: -; j_call: TRBJ2-1; d_call: TRBD2; cdr3_nt: TGTGCCAGCGGGGGACTAGTTTACAATGAGCAGTTCTTC; cdr3_aa: CASGGLVYNEQFF
v_call: TRBV10-3; clone_size: -; j_call: TRBJ2-2; d_call: -; cdr3_nt: TGTGCCATCAGTGTGGCGGTGACCGGGGAGCTGTTTTTT; cdr3_aa: CAISVAVTGELFF
v_call: TRBV11-3; clone_size: -; j_call: TRBJ2-7; d_call: -; cdr3_nt: TGTGCCAGCAGCGCCACGACAGGTTTTGGCCTTTACGAGCAGTACTTC; cdr3_aa: CASSATTGFGLYEQYF
v_call: TRBV9; clone_size: -; j_call: TRBJ2-3; d_call: TRBD2; cdr3_nt: TGTGCCAGCAGCCCTAACGGACTAGCGGGGGGCACAGATACGCAGTATTTT; cdr3_aa: CASSPNGLAGGTDTQYF
v_call: TRBV27; clone_size: -; j_call: TRBJ2-1; d_call: -; cdr3_nt: TGTGCCAGCTCCGGGTTCTACAATGAGCAGTTCTTC; cdr3_aa: CASSGFYNEQFF
v_call: TRBV4-3; clone_size: -; j_call: TRBJ2-1; d_call: -; cdr3_nt: TGCGCCAGCAGCCGAGACAGGAACAATGAGCAGTTCTTC; cdr3_aa: CASSRDRNNEQFF
v_call: TRBV7-9; clone_size: -; j_call: TRBJ1-2; d_call: TRBD1; cdr3_nt: TGTGCCAGCAGCCCGGTCCCGGGACAGGCCGCCTATGGCTACACCTTC; cdr3_aa: CASSPVPGQAAYGYTF